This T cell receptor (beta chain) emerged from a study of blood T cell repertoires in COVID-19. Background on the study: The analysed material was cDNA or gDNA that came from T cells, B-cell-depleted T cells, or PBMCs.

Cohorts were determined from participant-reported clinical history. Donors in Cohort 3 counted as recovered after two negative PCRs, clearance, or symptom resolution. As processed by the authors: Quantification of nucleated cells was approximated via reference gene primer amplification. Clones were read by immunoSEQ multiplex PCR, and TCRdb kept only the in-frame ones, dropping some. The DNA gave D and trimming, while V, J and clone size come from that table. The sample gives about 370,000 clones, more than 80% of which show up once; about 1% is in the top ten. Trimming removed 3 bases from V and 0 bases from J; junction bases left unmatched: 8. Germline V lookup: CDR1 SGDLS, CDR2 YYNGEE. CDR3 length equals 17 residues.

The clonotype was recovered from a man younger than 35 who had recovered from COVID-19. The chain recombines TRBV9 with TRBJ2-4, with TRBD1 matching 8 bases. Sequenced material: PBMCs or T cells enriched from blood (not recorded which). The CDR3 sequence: CASSAGRTGLAKNIQYF. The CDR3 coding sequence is TGTGCCAGCAGCGCGGGACGGACAGGGCTAGCCAAAAACATTCAGTACTTC.